This T cell receptor (beta chain) was profiled in a study of vaccination and CD4 T cells after COVID-19. About the study: Overlapping spike pools from SARS-CoV-2 and HCoV-NL63, HCoV-OC43 and HCoV-229E served as culture stimuli.

Cultured CD4+ T cell DNA was sequenced using the Oncomine TCR Beta short-read assay. TCRdb reprocessed the PCR reads via MiXCR and lists one record per CDR3 protein. The sample has approximately 15,000 distinct CDR3 sequences, about two fifths seen once. This CDR3 comprises 17 residues. With 1 base removed from V and 6 bases from J, the gap between germline ends came to 18 bases. Germline loops: CDR1 SGHTA, CDR2 FQGNSA. On this clonotype: Its antigen is unknown.

As for treatment: roughly 11-day PBMC culture with coronavirus spike peptide pools or control peptides (ViraFEST assay). The sequencing input was CD4+ T cells from blood, cultured in vitro. V is TRBV7-2 and J is TRBJ2-2, with a possible D match to TRBD2 (5 bases). This TCR was recovered from a human donor who had recovered from COVID-19. This CDR3 is CASSLGGTREWSGELFF. Written as DNA, the CDR3 is TGTGCCAGCAGCTTAGGGGGTACTAGGGAGTGGTCCGGGGAGCTGTTTTTT. Looking up the rest from reference TRBV7-2 and TRBJ2-2 gives the full variable domain: GAGVSQSPSNKVTEKGKDVELRCDPISGHTALYWYRQSLGQGLEFLIYFQGNSAPDKSGLPSDRFSAERTGGSVSTLTIQRTQQEDSAVYLCASSLGGTREWSGELFFGEGSRLTVL.